The T cell receptor (beta chain) described here comes from a study of blood T cell repertoires in COVID-19. Authors' analysis steps: Nucleated cell counts were estimated from reference gene primer amplification. This table comes from immunoSEQ multiplex PCR, and its TCRdb copy is limited to in-frame clones, with some not included. V, J and clone size reflect that table, while D and trimming were determined from the DNA. The sample has about 230,000 clones, 65% to 90% seen once; the top ten hold 7.4%. This CDR3 contains 13 residues. V was clipped by 6 bases and J by 5 bases, with 13 bases between them.

The V gene is TRBV12-3 or TRBV12-4, the J gene TRBJ2-5; D not resolved. The sample consisted of peripheral blood. The origin of this receptor is a woman aged 45-59 years with acute or convalescent COVID-19. CDR3 protein: CASSPTTRETQYF. CDR3 DNA sequence: TGTGCCAGCAGCCCGACAACCCGGGAGACCCAGTACTTC.